One and the same sample provided the 8 T cell receptor beta chains below, sequenced in a study of blood T cell repertoires in COVID-19. TCRdb keeps only in-frame clones here, not all; method: immunoSEQ multiplex PCR. The sample contains some 110,000 clones, about nine tenths of which appear only once. Sequenced: peripheral blood. The source of these receptors is a middle-aged man with acute or convalescent COVID-19.

The V call is TRBV5-1, the J call TRBJ2-2; 8 bases agree with TRBD2. V lost 2 bases, J lost 3 bases, and 0 bases stayed unmatched. CDR3 size: 14 residues. From germline, CDR1 is SGHRS and CDR2 YFSETQ. The CDR3 is CASSLAGDTGELFF. DNA of the CDR3: TGCGCCAGCAGCTTAGCGGGAGACACCGGGGAGCTGTTTTTT.

This clone has a single count. This chain connects TRBV1 to TRBJ2-4; no DNA check was done on the table's D call, TRBD1. TRBV1 is labeled a pseudogene. The CDR3 covers 17 residues. The CDR3 protein is CTSSPLVGGSAKNIQYF. The CDR3 DNA reads TGCACCAGCAGCCCTTTGGTAGGGGGTTCCGCCAAAAACATTCAGTACTTC.

The chain combines TRBV3-1 (or the pseudogene TRBV3-2) with TRBJ2-5; 8 nucleotides align to TRBD2. Germline CDR1 is LGHDT and CDR2 is YNNKEL (reference sequence). The CDR3 extends over 17 amino acids. V was pared by 1 base and J by 4 bases, with 11 bases of the junction left unmatched. CDR3 sequence: CASSQVPGLAGGETQYF. CDR3 DNA: TGTGCCAGCAGCCAAGTCCCTGGACTAGCCGGGGGAGAGACCCAGTACTTC.

The genes are TRBV5-1 and TRBJ1-2; 11 bases line up with TRBD1. Germline V gene lookup returns CDR1 SGHRS and CDR2 YFSETQ. The CDR3 covers 17 residues. Trimming removed 5 bases from V and 3 bases from J; junction bases left unmatched: 12. The CDR3 DNA sequence: TGCGCCAGCAGTCTGGCCGGCCGGGACAGGGGGGACTATGGCTACACCTTC. Translation gives CASSLAGRDRGDYGYTF.

The chain recombines TRBV5-6 with TRBJ1-2; the D gene is possibly TRBD1 (5 bases). The CDR3 contains 16 residues. The germline V and J ends were trimmed by 0 bases and 5 bases, with 17 bases remaining between them. Germline CDR1 reads SGHDT; CDR2 reads YYEEEE. Here the CDR3 DNA reads TGTGCCAGCAGCTTGGGGCAGGTCCTCAGGGAATATGGCTACACCTTC. It specifies CASSLGQVLREYGYTF.

V usage is TRBV11-2 and J usage is TRBJ2-3, with 12 bases identical to TRBD2. The CDR3 contains 17 residues. CDR1 and CDR2 from the germline V gene are SGHAT and FQNNGV. The V and J ends lost 4 bases and 6 bases, in that order; junction bases with no gene match: 11. In DNA form, the CDR3 reads TGTGCCAGCAGCTCTCCCGAGACTAGCGGGAGAAGTGATACGCAGTATTTT. Translating gives CASSSPETSGRSDTQYF.

The chain is built from TRBV6-5 and TRBJ1-1, with D possibly matching TRBD1 (6 bases). Germline V gene sequence: CDR1 MNHEY, CDR2 SVGAGI. The CDR3 is 15 residues long. The ends were cut back, 7 bases at V and 5 bases at J, with 20 bases in the middle. DNA of the CDR3: TGTGCCAGCACCGAAGGGTCGGGGCAGGGGACTGAAGCTTTCTTT. It codes for CASTEGSGQGTEAFF.

The rearrangement links TRBV10-2 to TRBJ1-5; D may be TRBD1 (6 bases). The V end lost 4 bases, the J end lost 3 bases, and 16 bases lay between the germline ends. The CDR3 spans 16 residues. CDR1 and CDR2 from the germline V gene are WSHSY and SAAADI. The CDR3 spells CASSVSAGAYNQPQHF. As DNA, the CDR3 is TGCGCCAGCAGTGTCTCCGCAGGGGCCTACAATCAGCCCCAGCATTTT.